One sample yielded the 3 T cell receptor beta chains listed below, sequenced in a study of T cells in Graves' hyperthyroidism and ophthalmopathy. Amplification of TCR beta CDR3 regions used RNA as the template. With the HTBI primer set, the TCR CDR3 went through a first round of RT-PCR. TCRdb called the multiplex PCR reads again in MiXCR, with one record for every CDR3 protein. The sample has under 350,000 distinct CDR3 sequences, roughly an eighth seen once. What was sequenced was blood. The receptors derive from a woman in her thirties or forties with Graves' hyperthyroidism.

The J gene is TRBJ1-5, the V gene TRBV4-1; 9 bases line up with TRBD1. The V gene's germline CDR1 is MGHRA and CDR2 YSYEKL. J was trimmed by 6 bases and V by 5 bases; bases with no gene match: 11. The CDR3 runs 16 residues. Here the CDR3 reads CASSAPGTGFRQPQHF. The CDR3, as DNA: TGCGCCAGCAGCGCCCCCGGGACAGGGTTTCGTCAGCCCCAGCATTTT.

This clonotype was picked up many times. This sequence joins TRBV6-2 or TRBV6-3 and TRBJ2-7; weak D call: TRBD1 (5 bases). CDR3 length: 11 amino acids. Trimming left V 6 bases short and J 2 bases short, with 5 bases between. Germline-derived CDR1 and CDR2 are MNHEY and SVGEGT. CDR3 in amino acids: CASRTAYEQYF. CDR3 nucleotides: TGTGCCAGCAGGACAGCCTACGAGCAGTACTTC.

Ten or more counts support this clonotype. V usage is TRBV6-1 and J usage is TRBJ1-1; D may be TRBD1 (5 bases). V was shortened by 3 bases and J by 1 base, with 15 bases between the two germline ends. CDR1 MNHNS and CDR2 SASEGT come from the germline V gene. The CDR3 contains 16 residues. The CDR3 protein is CASSEGLTGANTEAFF. The CDR3, as DNA: TGTGCCAGCAGTGAGGGCCTTACCGGGGCGAACACTGAAGCTTTCTTT.